This TCR beta chain was recorded in a study of OX40 agonist ivuxolimab in advanced cancers. On this clone itself: Antigen: not known.

Study-wide results and limits: CD4+ and CD8+ T cells in blood underwent clonal expansion by week 6 at 0.1 to 3.0 mg/kg.

Assay used: immunoSEQ multiplex PCR; TCRdb lists only in-frame clones, some missing. The sample shows tens of thousands of clones, approximately 90% of them seen only once. CDR1 is SGHTA and CDR2 is FQGNSA in the germline V gene. The CDR3 is 15 residues long. The ends were cut back, 2 bases at V and 0 bases at J, with 8 bases in the middle. The V call is TRBV7-2, the J call TRBJ2-4; no clear D gene. This receptor was identified in an adult with an advanced solid tumor such as melanoma, head and neck, liver or kidney cancer. The material was CD4+ or CD8+ T cells sorted from blood, obtained in a trial of the OX40 agonist ivuxolimab. In nucleotides, the CDR3 is TGTGCCAGCAGCTTACGGCCCTTAGCCAAAAACATTCAGTACTTC. Its protein is CASSLRPLAKNIQYF. The full variable domain, completed using reference TRBV7-2 and TRBJ2-4, is GAGVSQSPSNKVTEKGKDVELRCDPISGHTALYWYRQSLGQGLEFLIYFQGNSAPDKSGLPSDRFSAERTGGSVSTLTIQRTQQEDSAVYLCASSLRPLAKNIQYFGAGTRLSVL.